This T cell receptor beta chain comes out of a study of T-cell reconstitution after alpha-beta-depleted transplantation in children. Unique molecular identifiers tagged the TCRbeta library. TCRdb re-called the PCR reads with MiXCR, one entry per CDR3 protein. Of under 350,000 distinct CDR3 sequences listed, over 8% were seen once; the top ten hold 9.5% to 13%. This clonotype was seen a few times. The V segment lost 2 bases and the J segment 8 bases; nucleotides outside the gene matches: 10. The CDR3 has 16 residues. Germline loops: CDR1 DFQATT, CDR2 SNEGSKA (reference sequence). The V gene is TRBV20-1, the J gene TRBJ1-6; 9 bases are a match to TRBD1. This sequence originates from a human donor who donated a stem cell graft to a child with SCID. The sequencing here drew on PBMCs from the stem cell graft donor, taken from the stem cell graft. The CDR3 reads CSARPTWTGEYSPLHF. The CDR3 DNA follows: TGCAGTGCTAGACCTACTTGGACAGGGGAATATTCACCCCTCCACTTT.